Detailed here is one TCR beta chain. This entry belongs to a study of blood T cell repertoires in COVID-19. As for the study in general: COVID-19 samples collected from the United States, Italy and Spain covered acute and convalescent phases. T cells, B-cell-depleted T cells, or PBMCs supplied cDNA or gDNA.

Per the authors' pipeline: Counts of nucleated cells, estimated from reference gene primer amplification, were obtained. Generated by immunoSEQ multiplex PCR, the TCRdb table keeps only in-frame clones and is missing some. That table furnishes V, J and clone size, whereas the DNA furnished D and trimming. Altogether approximately 500,000 clones are present, roughly 85% being singletons, with the ten largest covering under 4%. The TCR originated in a human donor in a cohort sampled during active COVID-19. Sequencing input: peripheral blood.

The CDR3 sequence: CATSGTSGRDTQYF. The CDR3 DNA reads TGTGCCACGTCCGGGACTAGCGGGAGGGATACGCAGTATTTT. V and J are TRBV24-1 and TRBJ2-3; the match to TRBD2 covers 15 bases. CDR3 length: 14 amino acids. Trimming took 10 bases from V and 6 from J; bases not matched to a gene: 4. Germline-derived CDR1 and CDR2 are KGHDR and SFDVKD.